The 20 T cell receptor beta chains reported below all come from one sample, sequenced in a study of cytomegalovirus exposure and HLA in healthy donors. The PCR used 60 Vbeta and 13 Jbeta primers. Repertoires were generated with immunoSEQ multiplex PCR, while TCRdb's copy carries only in-frame clones and drops some. The sample carries roughly 130,000 clones, roughly four fifths recorded once. Sequencing used PBMCs. These receptors all stem from a woman between 50 and 59 years old in good health and CMV-seropositive.

The chain uses TRBV9 and TRBJ2-1; 8 bases map to TRBD2. Looked up from germline, CDR1 is SGDLS and CDR2 is YYNGEE. V trimming: 0 bases; J trimming: 6 bases; junction bases outside the gene matches: 2. This CDR3 spans 14 amino acids. CDR3 in amino acids: CASSVDSGGNEQFF. CDR3 DNA sequence: TGTGCCAGCAGCGTAGACAGCGGGGGCAATGAGCAGTTCTTC.

This chain links TRBV4-3 with TRBJ1-2; D is unresolved. Between the trimmed V and J ends, which lost 0 bases and 5 bases, there was a span of 10 bases. The germline V gene has CDR1 LGHNA and CDR2 YSLEER. This CDR3 is 14 amino acids long. CDR3 protein: CASSQDPHVYGYTF. In DNA, the CDR3 is TGCGCCAGCAGCCAAGATCCACACGTATATGGCTACACCTTC.

This clone was observed a handful of times. This chain joins TRBV9 and TRBJ1-1, with 9 bases identical to TRBD1. V lost 2 bases and J lost 2; bases outside the gene matches: 7. In germline, CDR1 is SGDLS, CDR2 YYNGEE. This CDR3 contains 16 residues. The CDR3 spells CASSVAGTGTNTEAFF. As DNA, the CDR3 is TGTGCCAGCAGCGTGGCCGGGACAGGGACTAACACTGAAGCTTTCTTT. Full variable domain (rest looked up from reference TRBV9 and TRBJ1-1): DSGVTQTPKHLITATGQRVTLRCSPRSGDLSVYWYQQSLDQGLQFLIQYYNGEERAKGNILERFSAQQFPDLHSELNLSSLELGDSALYFCASSVAGTGTNTEAFFGQGTRLTVV.

This chain connects TRBV11-2 to TRBJ2-7; 9 bases match TRBD1. Germline values: CDR1 SGHAT, CDR2 FQNNGV. The CDR3 contains 15 residues. V lost 5 bases and J lost 4; bases outside the gene matches: 9. The CDR3 DNA reads as TGTGCCAGCAGCCCAAGCTCCGGGACAGGGTACGAGCAGTACTTC. It is translated as CASSPSSGTGYEQYF.

This clone was seen a single time. This chain connects TRBV5-1 to TRBJ2-3; 12 bases are a match to TRBD2. This CDR3 is built from 17 residues. Germline loops: CDR1 SGHRS, CDR2 YFSETQ. The junction had 10 bases not matched to a gene; V was cut back by 4 bases and J by 4 bases. The CDR3 DNA sequence: TGCGCCAGCAGCCATATTGCTAGCGGGGGGGGATCAGATACGCAGTATTTT. As protein: CASSHIASGGGSDTQYF.

The rearrangement links TRBV5-1 to TRBJ2-5, with TRBD1 matching over 9 bases. Germline values: CDR1 SGHRS, CDR2 YFSETQ. V was pared by 4 bases and J by 5 bases, with 6 bases of the junction left unmatched. This CDR3 comprises 14 residues. CDR3 sequence reads: CASSPRTGDETQYF. The CDR3 DNA follows: TGCGCCAGCAGCCCTAGGACAGGGGACGAGACCCAGTACTTC. Full variable domain (remainder filled in from reference TRBV5-1 and TRBJ2-5): KAGVTQTPRYLIKTRGQQVTLSCSPISGHRSVSWYQQTPGQGLQFLFEYFSETQRNKGNFPGRFSGRQFSNSRSEMNVSTLELGDSALYLCASSPRTGDETQYFGPGTRLLVL.

This rearrangement joins TRBV28 to TRBJ2-7; D possibly corresponds to TRBD2 (5 bases). The CDR3 length is 12 residues. Trimming cost V 5 bases and J 3 bases, with 8 bases left between them. The germline gives CDR1 MDHEN, CDR2 SYDVKM. DNA of the CDR3: TGTGCCAGCAGTCACGGGGTCTACGAGCAGTACTTC. Encoded protein: CASSHGVYEQYF.

The chain joins TRBV5-1 to TRBJ1-1, with a tentative D call TRBD1 (5 bases). Germline V gene sequence: CDR1 SGHRS, CDR2 YFSETQ. The length of the CDR3 is 16 residues. Trimming removed 0 bases at V and 0 bases at J, with 12 bases between. In DNA form, the CDR3 reads TGCGCCAGCAGCTTGGGGTGGGGGGAAATGAACACTGAAGCTTTCTTT. Its protein product is CASSLGWGEMNTEAFF.

The chain is built from TRBV6-6 and TRBJ2-5; 10 nucleotides align to TRBD2. The germline gives CDR1 MNHNY, CDR2 SVGAGI (reference sequence). The trim removed 6 bases at V and 5 bases at J, leaving 9 bases unmatched. This CDR3 contains 15 residues. Here the CDR3 DNA reads TGTGCCAGCAGAGGAGTCCTAGCGGGAGAGGAGACCCAGTACTTC. It is translated as CASRGVLAGEETQYF.

In DNA, the CDR3 is TGTGCCAGCAGTGAAGCGCTTCAAGGGGGCTGGAACACTGAAGCTTTCTTT. Its translation is CASSEALQGGWNTEAFF. The chain has TRBV6-1 and TRBJ1-1; TRBD1 matches at 7 bases. Trimming cost V 0 bases and J 1 base; bases outside gene matches: 8. The CDR3 extends over 17 amino acids. The germline V gene has CDR1 MNHNS and CDR2 SASEGT.

The sample holds a few counts of this clone. This sequence joins TRBV5-6 and TRBJ2-1; D is possibly TRBD2 (5 bases). Trimming removed 2 bases at V and 13 bases at J, with 16 bases between. CDR3 length: 13 amino acids. Germline lookup yields CDR1 SGHDT and CDR2 YYEEEE. The CDR3 sequence: CASSFSTREAQFF. For the CDR3, the DNA is TGTGCCAGCAGCTTCTCCACTAGAGAAGCTCAGTTCTTC.

This rearrangement joins TRBV2 to TRBJ2-5; the match to TRBD2 covers 13 bases. The CDR3 runs 15 residues. V lost 10 bases, J lost 5 bases, and 10 bases stayed unmatched. Germline V lookup: CDR1 SNHLY, CDR2 FYNNEI. For the CDR3, the DNA is TGTGCCACGACTAGCGGGGGGACACAAGAGGAGACCCAGTACTTC. Protein product: CATTSGGTQEETQYF.

This chain connects TRBV4-1 to TRBJ2-2; 10 bases align to TRBD1. The length of the CDR3 is 16 residues. Germline V gene lookup returns CDR1 MGHRA and CDR2 YSYEKL. Trimming at V came to 4 bases and at J to 2 bases, leaving 4 bases not matched to a gene. CDR3 sequence: CASSPRTGGNTGELFF. The CDR3 nucleotides read TGCGCCAGCAGCCCCAGGACAGGGGGAAACACCGGGGAGCTGTTTTTT.

The V gene is TRBV28, the J gene TRBJ1-2; D possibly corresponds to TRBD1 (6 bases). V gave up 5 bases and J gave up 3 bases, with 16 bases separating them. Germline V lookup: CDR1 MDHEN, CDR2 SYDVKM. CDR3 size: 15 residues. In nucleotides, the CDR3 is TGTGCCAGCAGTATAACAGGGAGGGCCTACTATGGCTACACCTTC. Its translation is CASSITGRAYYGYTF.

CDR3 DNA sequence: TGCGCCAGCAGCTTCCAACAGGGGAACACTGAAGCTTTCTTT. It yields the protein CASSFQQGNTEAFF. The V call is TRBV5-1, the J call TRBJ1-1; a possible D gene is TRBD1 (6 bases). V lost 2 bases and J lost 1, with 9 bases in between. The CDR3 covers 14 residues. Germline V lookup: CDR1 SGHRS, CDR2 YFSETQ.

This clone was detected only a few times. The V and J genes are TRBV4-2 and TRBJ1-2, with a tentative D call TRBD1 (6 bases). Germline CDR1 is LGHNA and CDR2 is YNFKEQ. The CDR3 length is 18 residues. With 2 bases removed from V and 4 bases from J, the gap between germline ends came to 23 bases. In DNA, the CDR3 is TGTGCCAGCAGCCAAACGACAGCGACCCGGACAGCATCCTATGGCTACACCTTC. Translating it yields CASSQTTATRTASYGYTF.

This sequence joins TRBV5-1 and TRBJ2-3, with 11 positions matching TRBD2. Germline V gene lookup returns CDR1 SGHRS and CDR2 YFSETQ. V dropped 4 bases and J dropped 3; count of bases not matched to a gene: 1. This CDR3 has 14 amino acids. The chain's CDR3 is CASSTSGGTDTQYF. In DNA, the CDR3 is TGCGCCAGCAGCACTAGCGGGGGAACAGATACGCAGTATTTT.

The chain carries TRBV15 and TRBJ2-1; the D gene is possibly TRBD1 (5 bases). Per the germline V gene, CDR1 is LNHNV and CDR2 is YYDKDF (reference sequence). Trimming took 1 base from V and 2 from J, leaving 12 bases between them. The CDR3 totals 16 residues. The CDR3 bases are TGTGCCACCAGCAGAGCCATAGGACAACCCTACAATGAGCAGTTCTTC. Its translation is CATSRAIGQPYNEQFF.

The CDR3 reads CASSLRLAGSSTDTQYF. CDR3 in DNA: TGTGCCAGCAGCCTCAGACTAGCGGGGTCTTCCACGGATACGCAGTATTTT. The chain uses TRBV5-6 and TRBJ2-3; 11 bases match TRBD2. The CDR3 is 17 amino acids. Germline V gene lookup returns CDR1 SGHDT and CDR2 YYEEEE. V lost 4 bases and J lost 6; bases outside the gene matches: 13.

This chain connects TRBV4-2 to TRBJ1-4; possibly TRBD1 for D (5 bases). Trimming cost V 0 bases and J 10 bases, with 12 bases left between them. The CDR3 consists of 14 residues. CDR1 is LGHNA, CDR2 YNFKEQ, per germline. The CDR3 loop reads CASSQDGGGRKLFF. CDR3 coding DNA: TGTGCCAGCAGCCAAGATGGGGGGGGGAGAAAACTGTTTTTT.